The rows below give T cell receptor beta chains drawn from one sample of a study of T cells after yellow fever vaccination. Via MiXCR, TCRdb re-called the 5' RACE reads, giving one row per CDR3 protein. The sample has about 160,000 distinct CDR3 sequences, roughly a tenth seen once. The sequencing used CD8+ T cells sorted from PBMCs, collected 45 days after the yellow fever booster vaccination. Receptors were obtained from a man aged 18 to 29 who received the YFV17D yellow fever vaccine. Each CDR3 is given with its conserved first and last residue. D genes are given only for firm matches. The size entry is marked missing in some rows and otherwise reads once, few, many or a size class.

TGTGCCAGCAGTTTGGACCCGGCGGGTCAGCCCCAGCATTTT	CASSLDPAGQPQHF	TRBV27	few	.	TRBJ1-5
TGTGCCAGCAGTTACTCTTTGCGAAGGGATGAGCAGTTCTTC	CASSYSLRRDEQFF	TRBV6-2/TRBV6-3	many	.	TRBJ2-1
TGTGCCAGCAGCTCGGAAACTAGACTAGATCATCAAGAGACCCAGTACTTC	CASSSETRLDHQETQYF	TRBV6-2/TRBV6-3	.	.	TRBJ2-5
TGTGCCAGCAGCCCCCCAGGGGGAAGAACTGAAGCTTTCTTT	CASSPPGGRTEAFF	TRBV6-5	few	TRBD1	TRBJ1-1
TGTGCCAGCAGCACGGGACTAGCGGGCTCCTACGAGCAGTACTTC	CASSTGLAGSYEQYF	TRBV7-3	.	TRBD2	TRBJ2-7
TGTGCCAGCAGCTTGCAGGGCGCCTTGGGGCTTAGGGCGACAGATACGCAGTATTTT	CASSLQGALGLRATDTQYF	TRBV7-3	few	.	TRBJ2-3
TGCGCCAGCAGCCAAGATGAGGGGGCCCGGACTGAAGCTTTCTTT	CASSQDEGARTEAFF	TRBV4-1	many	TRBD1	TRBJ1-1
TGTGCCACCAGCAGAGAAGATCGGGGAGGCTACACCTTC	CATSREDRGGYTF	TRBV15	.	.	TRBJ1-2
TGTGCCAGCAGTTACGGTTCGGGACACTCGGGGCGGACCCAGTACTTC	CASSYGSGHSGRTQYF	TRBV6-5	.	.	TRBJ2-5
TGTGCCAGCAGCTTGGGCCCGGGTAGCGGGGGGGCCAAGTGGCTAGAGACCCAGTACTTC	CASSLGPGSGGAKWLETQYF	TRBV5-4	.	TRBD2	TRBJ2-5
TGTGCCAGCAGACTAACTAGCGGGGAATACAATGAGCAGTTCTTC	CASRLTSGEYNEQFF	TRBV7-2	many	TRBD2	TRBJ2-1
TGCAGTGCTATGGGACCGAGGGAGGCAGATACGCAGTATTTT	CSAMGPREADTQYF	TRBV20-1	many	.	TRBJ2-3
TGTGCCAGCAGACTCAGCTCCCTTTTTGGGCCCCAGCATTTT	CASRLSSLFGPQHF	TRBV27	.	.	TRBJ1-5
TGTGCCAGCGGACTAGCGGGGGTTCGAGAGACCCAGTACTTC	CASGLAGVRETQYF	TRBV12-3/TRBV12-4	.	TRBD2	TRBJ2-5
TGTGCCAGCAGGAGACTAGCGGGGGCCTTCAATGAGCAGTTCTTC	CASRRLAGAFNEQFF	TRBV6-2/TRBV6-3	few	TRBD2	TRBJ2-1
TGTGCCAGCAGCCTACCCTCCGGACTACCCGATACGCAGTATTTT	CASSLPSGLPDTQYF	TRBV11-2	.	.	TRBJ2-3
TGTGCCACCGAAAAAGGGGTTATCGCTTTCTTT	CATEKGVIAFF	TRBV25-1	few	.	TRBJ1-1
TGCGCCAGCAGCCAGGGTCTGGGACAGTCCTATGGCTACACCTTC	CASSQGLGQSYGYTF	TRBV4-1	many	TRBD1	TRBJ1-2
TGCAGCGTCTTCCCTTGGATCACCGGGGAGCTGTTTTTT	CSVFPWITGELFF	TRBV29-1	few	.	TRBJ2-2
TGTGCCAGCAGTGAGGGGCCACGGAGGGGGGTCGTAGCCAAAAACATTCAGTACTTC	CASSEGPRRGVVAKNIQYF	TRBV6-2/TRBV6-3	few	.	TRBJ2-4
TGTGCCACCCGCTTCGAGGACCAGCCCCAGCATTTT	CATRFEDQPQHF	TRBV15	few	.	TRBJ1-5
TGTGCCAGCAGCGGACTGGTAGGGACGGATTACCAAGAGACCCAGTACTTC	CASSGLVGTDYQETQYF	TRBV7-9	.	.	TRBJ2-5
TGTGCCAGCAGTGATGGGGCCTTCAGGGGGCCGTATACCGAAAATGAGCAGTTCTTC	CASSDGAFRGPYTENEQFF	TRBV25-1	.	TRBD1	TRBJ2-1
TGTGCCAGCAGCCTACAGGGGACGGAGTTCTTC	CASSLQGTEFF	TRBV11-1	.	TRBD1	TRBJ2-1
TGTGCCAGCAGCTTAGTTTCTAGCGGGGGGACAGATACGCAGTATTTT	CASSLVSSGGTDTQYF	TRBV7-9	.	TRBD2	TRBJ2-3
TGTGCCAGCAGCGTCGATGGGACAGGGAATGTTAATTCACCCCTCCACTTT	CASSVDGTGNVNSPLHF	TRBV9	.	TRBD1	TRBJ1-6
TGCAGTGCTAGATCTCGACTAGCGGTCACCGGGGAGCTGTTTTTT	CSARSRLAVTGELFF	TRBV20-1	few	TRBD2	TRBJ2-2
TGTGCCAGCAGTTTTGGAGGGAGCGCTGAAGCTTTCTTT	CASSFGGSAEAFF	TRBV12-3/TRBV12-4	few	.	TRBJ1-1
TGTGCCAGCAGTTCGTTCAACAGGGGCGACGAGCAGTACTTC	CASSSFNRGDEQYF	TRBV12-3/TRBV12-4	.	TRBD1	TRBJ2-7
TGTGCCAGCAGTGATTGGGACAGCCCCTTCTACGAGCAGTACTTC	CASSDWDSPFYEQYF	TRBV6-1	few	TRBD1	TRBJ2-7
TGTGCCAGCAGCGACAGGGAAAGGAGTAGAGATACGCAGTATTTT	CASSDRERSRDTQYF	TRBV6-2/TRBV6-3	.	TRBD1	TRBJ2-3
TGTGCCAGCAGTTACAGGCCACGATGGGCAGGGCCCTACGAGCAGTACTTC	CASSYRPRWAGPYEQYF	TRBV6-5	few	.	TRBJ2-7
TGTGCCAGCAGGGAAAATCCGGGACCAGAAGCTTTCTTT	CASRENPGPEAFF	TRBV2	many	.	TRBJ1-1
TGCGCCAGCAGTCATACCGGGAGGGATGAGCAGTTCTTC	CASSHTGRDEQFF	TRBV23-1	.	TRBD2	TRBJ2-1
TGTGCCAGCAAGGAGACAGGGGGCGCAGATACGCAGTATTTT	CASKETGGADTQYF	TRBV11-3	few	TRBD1	TRBJ2-3
TGTGCCAGCAGTTACGCGGGGGGGAACACAGATACGCAGTATTTT	CASSYAGGNTDTQYF	TRBV6-5	.	TRBD2	TRBJ2-3
TGCAGCGTTGAGGGACAGGGGATGAACACTGAAGCTTTCTTT	CSVEGQGMNTEAFF	TRBV29-1	few	TRBD1	TRBJ1-1
TGTGCCACCAGCAGGGACAGGGCCATGGGAAAAACGCAGTATTTT	CATSRDRAMGKTQYF	TRBV15	.	TRBD1	TRBJ2-3
TGCGCCAGCAGCCAAGAGCCCCGGCAGCCCCAGCATTTT	CASSQEPRQPQHF	TRBV4-1	few	.	TRBJ1-5
TGTGCCAGCAGTGAAAGTCGGACGTATACCGGGGAGCTGTTTTTT	CASSESRTYTGELFF	TRBV6-1	many	.	TRBJ2-2
TGTGCCAGCAGTTTTAATGCCGGGACCTCCTACGAGCAGTACTTC	CASSFNAGTSYEQYF	TRBV27	.	.	TRBJ2-7
TGTGCCAGCAGACGGACCGACAGCCTCCTCCAAGAGACCCAGTACTTC	CASRRTDSLLQETQYF	TRBV6-2/TRBV6-3	many	.	TRBJ2-5
TGCAGTGCTGCCTCCGGGACTAGGTTTCCCCGCGCGCTCAATGAGCAGTTCTTC	CSAASGTRFPRALNEQFF	TRBV20-1	.	TRBD2	TRBJ2-1
TGTGCTAGTGGTTTGGCCCAACAGGGTACCAACTATGGCTACACCTTC	CASGLAQQGTNYGYTF	TRBV12-5	.	.	TRBJ1-2
TGTGCCAGCAGCTTCGCCAGCGAAGTGCAGTTCTTC	CASSFASEVQFF	TRBV13	many	.	TRBJ2-1
TGTGCCAGCAAGGTTACAGGACGGAGAAATTCACCCCTCCACTTT	CASKVTGRRNSPLHF	TRBV6-2/TRBV6-3	.	.	TRBJ1-6
TGTGCCAGCAGTAGAGGGACTTTTCAAGAGACCCAGTACTTC	CASSRGTFQETQYF	TRBV28	.	.	TRBJ2-5
TGTGCCAGCAGCCTAGGAGGGGGCCTCGAGGCTTTCTTT	CASSLGGGLEAFF	TRBV12-3/TRBV12-4	.	TRBD1	TRBJ1-1
TGTGCCAGCAGTTACCCCGGACGTCCGGACGAACTGTTTTTT	CASSYPGRPDELFF	TRBV6-5	few	.	TRBJ1-4
TGTGCCACCAGTGCGGCAGGGGCTAGGGATCAGCCCCAGCATTTT	CATSAAGARDQPQHF	TRBV24-1	.	.	TRBJ1-5
TGTGCCAGCAGCTTAGCCAGAGCCACCGGGGAGCTGTTTTTT	CASSLARATGELFF	TRBV7-9	few	.	TRBJ2-2
TGTGCCAGCAGCGTAGGAGGAGGCGGCTCACCCCTCCACTTT	CASSVGGGGSPLHF	TRBV9	.	.	TRBJ1-6
TGTGCCAGCAGCTTTAGCGGGGGGGAATACAATGAGCAGTTCTTC	CASSFSGGEYNEQFF	TRBV7-3	.	TRBD2	TRBJ2-1
TGTGCCAGCAGCTTATTACTAGCCAAAAACATTCAGTACTTC	CASSLLLAKNIQYF	TRBV7-8	.	.	TRBJ2-4
TGCAGTGCTAGAGCCTACAGGGCCCCCTCCTACGAGCAGTACTTC	CSARAYRAPSYEQYF	TRBV20-1	few	.	TRBJ2-7
TGCGCCAGCAGCCAAGTTAGGCTTGCGGGGCCCAGCTCTGGAAACACCATATATTTT	CASSQVRLAGPSSGNTIYF	TRBV4-1	.	.	TRBJ1-3
TGCGCCAGCAGCCCTATGCCTGGAACTAGCACAGATACGCAGTATTTT	CASSPMPGTSTDTQYF	TRBV5-1	few	.	TRBJ2-3
TGTGCCAGCAGCTTAGGGGCAGGGGTAGGCTACGAGCAGTACTTC	CASSLGAGVGYEQYF	TRBV13	.	.	TRBJ2-7
TGTGCCAGCAGCTTAGGGTTAGAGGGAAAACTGTTTTTT	CASSLGLEGKLFF	TRBV7-2	many	.	TRBJ1-4